This T cell receptor beta chain comes out of a study of T cells in Graves' hyperthyroidism and ophthalmopathy. This clonotype was detected ten times or more. With 5 bases clipped from V and 2 bases from J, the junction kept 6 bases outside the gene matches. The CDR3 contains 16 residues. Per the germline V gene, CDR1 is MNHNS and CDR2 is SASEGT. The investigators amplified TCR beta CDR3 regions from RNA transcripts. The TCR CDR3 was amplified in a first-round RT-PCR using the HTBI primer set. TCRdb itself ran the multiplex PCR reads through MiXCR, one entry per CDR3 protein. The repertoire has some 570,000 distinct CDR3 sequences, over 12% of them found once; the top ten carry roughly 7%.

The clonotype was recovered from a woman younger than 30 with Graves' ophthalmopathy. The chain links TRBV6-1 to TRBJ1-2, with 12 bases fitting TRBD1. Sequenced input: blood. The CDR3 protein is CASSSTGTGGNYGYTF. CDR3 coding DNA: TGTGCCAGCAGTTCTACCGGGACAGGGGGCAACTATGGCTACACCTTC.